Listed below are T cell receptor beta chains from one sample, sequenced in a study of T cell changes during pregnancy in multiple sclerosis. Clones were read by immunoSEQ multiplex PCR, and TCRdb kept only the in-frame ones, dropping some. This table has 50,000 to 65,000 clones, approximately 96% appearing once. The sequencing used CD8+ T cells from peripheral blood mononuclear cells, collected after pregnancy. Receptors originate from a female donor with multiple sclerosis, enrolled in a pregnancy study. CDR3s include the opening cysteine and the closing phenylalanine or tryptophan. A D gene is named only where the DNA matches it firmly. The size entry is marked missing in some rows and otherwise reads once, few, many or a size class.

v_gene,d_gene,abundance,j_gene,CDR3nt,CDR3aa
TRBV6-1,TRBD2,-,TRBJ2-2,TGTGCCAGCAGTGAAAACCGTCTCAGCGGGAGAAACACCGGGGAGCTGTTTTTT,CASSENRLSGRNTGELFF
TRBV5-5,TRBD1,-,TRBJ2-7,TGTGCCAGCAGCTTCCCCGGGACAGGGGCCTCCTACGAGCAGTACTTC,CASSFPGTGASYEQYF
TRBV11-2,TRBD1,-,TRBJ2-5,TGTGCCAGCAGCTTCCGGGACAGGTACCAAGAGACCCAGTACTTC,CASSFRDRYQETQYF
TRBV28,-,-,TRBJ2-7,TGTGCCAGCAGTTTTACGGGTTACGAGCAGTACTTC,CASSFTGYEQYF
TRBV11-2,-,-,TRBJ2-7,TGTGCCAGCAGCTTAGTAGGCACAGCCTCCTACGAGCAGTACTTC,CASSLVGTASYEQYF
TRBV7-9,-,-,TRBJ2-7,TGTGCCAGCAGCTTCACAGTAGCCTACGAGCAGTACTTC,CASSFTVAYEQYF
TRBV29-1,TRBD2,-,TRBJ2-7,TGCAGCGTTATTCCCCTAGCGGGAGATGGTCCCTACGAGCAGTACTTC,CSVIPLAGDGPYEQYF
TRBV9,TRBD2,-,TRBJ2-3,TGTGCCAGCAGCCGCCCCCCCGGACTAGCGGGAAAGGCAGATACGCAGTATTTT,CASSRPPGLAGKADTQYF
TRBV9,TRBD1,-,TRBJ2-3,TGTGCCAGCAGCCCAGGGACAGGGGGTAGCACAGATACGCAGTATTTT,CASSPGTGGSTDTQYF
TRBV4-2,TRBD2,-,TRBJ2-5,TGTGCCAGCAGTCCCGAGCTAGCGGGAGGTCAAGAGACCCAGTACTTC,CASSPELAGGQETQYF
TRBV2,-,once,TRBJ2-1,TGTGCCAGCAAAGCGGCCTCCTACAATGAGCAGTTCTTC,CASKAASYNEQFF
TRBV28,TRBD1,-,TRBJ2-1,TGTGCCAGCAGTTCTCAACACAGGGGGCAGACCTACAATGAGCAGTTCTTC,CASSSQHRGQTYNEQFF
TRBV27,-,-,TRBJ2-5,TGTGCCAGCAGTTTATATGCGGGCCTCCTCCAAGAGACCCAGTACTTC,CASSLYAGLLQETQYF
TRBV7-9,-,few,TRBJ1-1,TGTGCCAGCAGGGAGGGTGGCGGCACTGAAGCTTTCTTT,CASREGGGTEAFF
TRBV27,TRBD1,once,TRBJ2-7,TGTGCCAGCAGTTTCCGGGACAGGGCCGAGCAGTACTTC,CASSFRDRAEQYF
TRBV4-2,TRBD2,-,TRBJ2-7,TGTGCCAGCAGCCCGGGGACTAGCGGGAGGGCCGAGGTATACGAGCAGTACTTC,CASSPGTSGRAEVYEQYF
TRBV28,TRBD1,-,TRBJ2-7,TGTGCCAGCAGTTCACCCCGCCAGGGGGACGTTTCCTACGAGCAGTACTTC,CASSSPRQGDVSYEQYF
TRBV4-1,-,-,TRBJ2-5,TGCGCCAGCAGCCAATTGTTCCCAGGATATGGTGCTACAGAGACCCAGTACTTC,CASSQLFPGYGATETQYF
TRBV5-5,-,-,TRBJ1-4,TGTGCCAGCAGCCCAGGGTATGGGAATGAAAAACTGTTTTTT,CASSPGYGNEKLFF
TRBV9,-,-,TRBJ1-2,TGTGCCAGCAGAGGAGCCTCGGTGGAGAGCTATGGCTACACCTTC,CASRGASVESYGYTF
TRBV6-1,-,-,TRBJ1-4,TGTGCCAGCAGTGGCTACAGATCTCCGAATGAAAAACTGTTTTTT,CASSGYRSPNEKLFF
TRBV5-1,-,-,TRBJ2-1,TGCGCCAGCAGCTTGAAGTTGGCTAATGAGCAGTTCTTC,CASSLKLANEQFF
TRBV27,-,once,TRBJ1-5,TGTGCCAGCAGTTCTTTGGGCAGGGAGGGAAATCAGCCCCAGCATTTT,CASSSLGREGNQPQHF
TRBV6-1,-,-,TRBJ2-1,TGTGCCAGCAGTGAGTGGGGGGAGTACAATGAGCAGTTCTTC,CASSEWGEYNEQFF
TRBV7-9,-,-,TRBJ1-1,TGTGCCAGCAGCTTAGGGGGGGGTACTGAAGCTTTCTTT,CASSLGGGTEAFF
TRBV20-1,TRBD2,-,TRBJ2-1,TGCAGTGTATCCGGGGGGAATGAGCAGTTCTTC,CSVSGGNEQFF
TRBV7-3,-,-,TRBJ1-3,TGTGCCAGCAGCCCAGATGGGGCAGGGGCCGGCTCTGGAAACACCATATATTTT,CASSPDGAGAGSGNTIYF
TRBV7-9,TRBD2,-,TRBJ2-3,TGTGCCAGCAGCTTTGCGGGAGGAAGCACAGATACGCAGTATTTT,CASSFAGGSTDTQYF